This TCR beta chain was captured in a study of blood T cell repertoires in COVID-19. Overall study: PBMCs, B-cell-depleted T cells, or T cells provided the cDNA or gDNA that made up the material.

The CDR3 length is 16 residues. The assay was immunoSEQ multiplex PCR, and TCRdb's table has in-frame clones only and misses some. The sample yields around 53,000 clones, approximately 91% seen once. V gene TRBV12-2 combines with J gene TRBJ1-4. TRBV12-2 is given as a pseudogene. Sequencing was done on a sample of peripheral blood. This TCR was recovered from a human donor in a cohort sampled during active COVID-19. In nucleotides, the CDR3 is TGTGCAAGTCGCTTCCCCCCCATGGAGACTAATGAAAAACTGTTTTTT. Translated, it gives CASRFPPMETNEKLFF.